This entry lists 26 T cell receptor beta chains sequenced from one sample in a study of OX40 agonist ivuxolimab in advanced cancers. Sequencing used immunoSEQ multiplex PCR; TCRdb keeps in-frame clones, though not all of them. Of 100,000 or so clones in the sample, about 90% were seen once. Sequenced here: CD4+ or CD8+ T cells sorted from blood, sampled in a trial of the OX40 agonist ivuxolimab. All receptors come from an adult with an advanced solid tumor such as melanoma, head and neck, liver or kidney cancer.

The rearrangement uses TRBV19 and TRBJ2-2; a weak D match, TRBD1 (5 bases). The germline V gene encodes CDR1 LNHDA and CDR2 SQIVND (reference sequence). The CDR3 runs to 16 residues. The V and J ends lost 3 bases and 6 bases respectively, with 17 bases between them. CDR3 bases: TGTGCCAGTAGTATTAAGGGGCCAGGGTGGCCCGGGGAGCTGTTTTTT. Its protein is CASSIKGPGWPGELFF. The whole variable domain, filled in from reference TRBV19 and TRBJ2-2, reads DGGITQSPKYLFRKEGQNVTLSCEQNLNHDAMYWYRQDPGQGLRLIYYSQIVNDFQKGDIAEGYSVSREKKESFPLTVTSAQKNPTAFYLCASSIKGPGWPGELFFGEGSRLTVL.

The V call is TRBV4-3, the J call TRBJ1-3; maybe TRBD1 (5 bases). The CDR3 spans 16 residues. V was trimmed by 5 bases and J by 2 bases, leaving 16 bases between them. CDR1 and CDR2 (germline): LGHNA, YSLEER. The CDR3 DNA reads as TGCGCCAGCAGCAGAAGCCCGGGAGGGGCTGGAAACACCATATATTTT. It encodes CASSRSPGGAGNTIYF.

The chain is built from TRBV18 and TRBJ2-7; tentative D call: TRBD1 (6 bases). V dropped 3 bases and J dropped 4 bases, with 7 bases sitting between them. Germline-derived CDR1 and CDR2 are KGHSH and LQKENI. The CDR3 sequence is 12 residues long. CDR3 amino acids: CASSPTGYEQYF. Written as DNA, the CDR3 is TGTGCCAGCTCACCCACAGGGTACGAGCAGTACTTC.

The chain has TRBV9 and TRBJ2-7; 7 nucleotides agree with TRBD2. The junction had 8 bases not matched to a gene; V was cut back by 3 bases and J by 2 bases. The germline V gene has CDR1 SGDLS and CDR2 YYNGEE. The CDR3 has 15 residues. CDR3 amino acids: CASSALVGGTYEQYF. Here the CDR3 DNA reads TGTGCCAGCAGCGCGTTGGTGGGAGGGACCTACGAGCAGTACTTC. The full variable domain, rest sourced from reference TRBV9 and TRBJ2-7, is DSGVTQTPKHLITATGQRVTLRCSPRSGDLSVYWYQQSLDQGLQFLIQYYNGEERAKGNILERFSAQQFPDLHSELNLSSLELGDSALYFCASSALVGGTYEQYFGPGTRLTVT.

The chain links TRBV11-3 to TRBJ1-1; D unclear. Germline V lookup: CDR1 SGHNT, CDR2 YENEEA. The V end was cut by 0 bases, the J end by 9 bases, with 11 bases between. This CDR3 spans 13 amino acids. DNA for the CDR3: TGTGCCAGCAGCTTAGAGGACGGGGAGAAAGCTTTCTTT. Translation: CASSLEDGEKAFF.

CDR3 DNA sequence: TGTGCCAGCAGAACAAATTCCAGGGGAGGTGGATATCAGCCCCAGCATTTT. This encodes CASRTNSRGGGYQPQHF. The V and J genes are TRBV28 and TRBJ1-5; a weak D match, TRBD1 (6 bases). Trimming cost V 6 bases and J 5 bases, with 23 bases left between them. The CDR3 covers 17 residues. The germline CDR1 and CDR2 sequences are MDHEN and SYDVKM.

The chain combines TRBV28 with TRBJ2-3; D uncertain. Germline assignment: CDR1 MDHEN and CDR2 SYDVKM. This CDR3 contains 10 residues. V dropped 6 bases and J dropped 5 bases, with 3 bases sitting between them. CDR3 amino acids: CASSGDTQYF. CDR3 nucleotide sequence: TGTGCCAGCAGCGGAGATACGCAGTATTTT.

The CDR3 is CASSLGRGYGYTF. DNA for the CDR3: TGTGCCAGCAGTTTGGGCAGGGGCTATGGCTACACCTTC. The chain is built from TRBV28 and TRBJ1-2; D is perhaps TRBD1 (6 bases). V gave up 3 bases and J gave up 4 bases, with 9 bases separating them. CDR3 size: 13 residues. CDR1 and CDR2 from the germline V gene are MDHEN and SYDVKM.

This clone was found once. The DNA of the CDR3 is TGTGCCAGCAGCCCCCGGATCCCGCCCTACAATGAGCAGTTCTTC. As protein: CASSPRIPPYNEQFF. The chain has TRBV9 and TRBJ2-1; D ambiguous. V was cut by 4 bases and J by 2 bases, with 13 bases left in between. The CDR3 has 15 amino acids. CDR1 is SGDLS and CDR2 is YYNGEE in the germline V gene. The full variable domain, in which reference TRBV9 and TRBJ2-1 provide the parts outside the CDR3, is DSGVTQTPKHLITATGQRVTLRCSPRSGDLSVYWYQQSLDQGLQFLIQYYNGEERAKGNILERFSAQQFPDLHSELNLSSLELGDSALYFCASSPRIPPYNEQFFGPGTRLTVL.

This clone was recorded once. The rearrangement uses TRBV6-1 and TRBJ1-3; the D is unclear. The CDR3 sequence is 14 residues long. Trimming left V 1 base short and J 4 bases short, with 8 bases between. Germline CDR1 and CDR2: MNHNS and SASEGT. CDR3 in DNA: TGTGCCAGCAGTGAAGGAGACGCCGGAAACACCATATATTTT. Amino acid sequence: CASSEGDAGNTIYF.

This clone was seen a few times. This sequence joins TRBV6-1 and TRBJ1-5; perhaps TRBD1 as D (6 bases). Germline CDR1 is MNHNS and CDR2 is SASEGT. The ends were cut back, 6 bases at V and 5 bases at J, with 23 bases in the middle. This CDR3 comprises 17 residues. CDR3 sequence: CASRENPGGLTDQPQHF. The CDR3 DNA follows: TGTGCCAGCAGAGAAAACCCCGGGGGGCTTACGGATCAGCCCCAGCATTTT.

The DNA of the CDR3 is TGTGCCAGCAGCCGCGCTCGGGGCACTGAAGCTTTCTTT. Translation: CASSRARGTEAFF. The V call is TRBV2, the J call TRBJ1-1; no firm D call. The CDR3 consists of 13 residues. V shed 6 bases and J shed 4 bases, with 12 bases lying between them. Per germline, CDR1 SNHLY and CDR2 FYNNEI.

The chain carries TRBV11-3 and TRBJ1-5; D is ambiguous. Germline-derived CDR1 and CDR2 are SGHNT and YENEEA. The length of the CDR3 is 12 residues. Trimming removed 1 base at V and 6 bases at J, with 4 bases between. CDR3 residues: CASSLVSQPQHF. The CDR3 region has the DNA TGTGCCAGCAGCTTAGTAAGTCAGCCCCAGCATTTT.

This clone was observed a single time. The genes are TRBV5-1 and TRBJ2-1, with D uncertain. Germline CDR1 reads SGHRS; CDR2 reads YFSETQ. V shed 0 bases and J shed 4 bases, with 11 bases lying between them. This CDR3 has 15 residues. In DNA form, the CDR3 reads TGCGCCAGCAGCTTGGGTGGCGGAACTTACAATGAGCAGTTCTTC. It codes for CASSLGGGTYNEQFF.

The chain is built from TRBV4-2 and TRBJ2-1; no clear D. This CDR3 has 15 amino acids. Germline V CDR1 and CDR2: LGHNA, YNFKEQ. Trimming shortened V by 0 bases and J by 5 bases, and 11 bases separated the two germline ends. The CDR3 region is CASSQDGKPDNEQFF. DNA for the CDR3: TGTGCCAGCAGCCAAGACGGTAAGCCCGACAATGAGCAGTTCTTC.

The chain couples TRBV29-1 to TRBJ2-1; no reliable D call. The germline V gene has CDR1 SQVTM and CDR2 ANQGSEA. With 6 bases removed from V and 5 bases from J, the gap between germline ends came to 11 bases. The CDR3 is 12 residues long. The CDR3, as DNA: TGCAGCGTGTCCACTATGCACAATGAGCAGTTCTTC. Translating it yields CSVSTMHNEQFF.

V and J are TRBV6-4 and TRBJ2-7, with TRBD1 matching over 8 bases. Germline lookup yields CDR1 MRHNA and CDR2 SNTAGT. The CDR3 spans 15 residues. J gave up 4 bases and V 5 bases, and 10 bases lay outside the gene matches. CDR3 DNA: TGTGCCAGCAGTCCCGAGACAGGGGTACCGTACGAGCAGTACTTC. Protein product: CASSPETGVPYEQYF.

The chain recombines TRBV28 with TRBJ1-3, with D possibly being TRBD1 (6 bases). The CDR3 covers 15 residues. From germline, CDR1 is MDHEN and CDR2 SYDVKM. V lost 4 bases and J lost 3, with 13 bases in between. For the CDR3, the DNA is TGTGCCAGCAGTTCATTCCAGGGGTTTGGAAACACCATATATTTT. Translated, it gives CASSSFQGFGNTIYF.

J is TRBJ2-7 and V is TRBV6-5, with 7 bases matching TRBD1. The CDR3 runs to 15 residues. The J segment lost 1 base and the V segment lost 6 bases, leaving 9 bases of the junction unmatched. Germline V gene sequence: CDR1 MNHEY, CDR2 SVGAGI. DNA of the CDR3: TGTGCCAGCAGCGGACCGGGACAGACATCCTACGAGCAGTACTTC. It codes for CASSGPGQTSYEQYF.

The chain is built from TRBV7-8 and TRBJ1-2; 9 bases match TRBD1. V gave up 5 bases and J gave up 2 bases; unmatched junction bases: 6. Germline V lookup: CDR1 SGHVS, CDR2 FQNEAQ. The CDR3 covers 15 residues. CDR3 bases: TGTGCCAGCAGCCTGACAGGGGGAGCGAACTATGGCTACACCTTC. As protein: CASSLTGGANYGYTF.

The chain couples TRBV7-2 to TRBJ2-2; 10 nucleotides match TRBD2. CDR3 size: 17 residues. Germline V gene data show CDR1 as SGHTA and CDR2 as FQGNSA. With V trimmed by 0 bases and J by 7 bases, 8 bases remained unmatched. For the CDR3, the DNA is TGTGCCAGCAGCTTAGCGCTTCCTAGCGGGAGCGGCGGGGAGCTGTTTTTT. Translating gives CASSLALPSGSGGELFF.

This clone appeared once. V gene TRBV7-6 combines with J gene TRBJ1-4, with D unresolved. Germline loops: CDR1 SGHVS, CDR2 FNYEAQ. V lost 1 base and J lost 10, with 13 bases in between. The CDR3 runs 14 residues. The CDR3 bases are TGTGCCAGCAGCTTAGATGATGGACTAGGAAAACTGTTTTTT. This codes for CASSLDDGLGKLFF.

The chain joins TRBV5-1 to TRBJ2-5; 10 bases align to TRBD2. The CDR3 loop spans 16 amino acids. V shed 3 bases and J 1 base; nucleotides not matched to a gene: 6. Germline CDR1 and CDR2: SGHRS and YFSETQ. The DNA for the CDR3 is TGCGCCAGCAGCTGGGGGCTAGCGGGAGCCCAAGAGACCCAGTACTTC. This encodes CASSWGLAGAQETQYF. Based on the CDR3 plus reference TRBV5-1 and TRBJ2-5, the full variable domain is KAGVTQTPRYLIKTRGQQVTLSCSPISGHRSVSWYQQTPGQGLQFLFEYFSETQRNKGNFPGRFSGRQFSNSRSEMNVSTLELGDSALYLCASSWGLAGAQETQYFGPGTRLLVL.

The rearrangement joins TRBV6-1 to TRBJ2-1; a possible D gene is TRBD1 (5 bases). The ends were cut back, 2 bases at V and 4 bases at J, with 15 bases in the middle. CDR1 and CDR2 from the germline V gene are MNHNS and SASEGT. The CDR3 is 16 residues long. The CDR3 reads CASSELGRAPYNEQFF. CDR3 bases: TGTGCCAGCAGTGAATTAGGCAGGGCCCCTTACAATGAGCAGTTCTTC.

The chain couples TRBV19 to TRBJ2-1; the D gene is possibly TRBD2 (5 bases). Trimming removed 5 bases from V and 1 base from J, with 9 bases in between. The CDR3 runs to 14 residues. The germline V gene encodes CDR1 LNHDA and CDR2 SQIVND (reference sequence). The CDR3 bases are TGTGCCAGTAGTCCAGCGGTTTCCTACAATGAGCAGTTCTTC. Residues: CASSPAVSYNEQFF.

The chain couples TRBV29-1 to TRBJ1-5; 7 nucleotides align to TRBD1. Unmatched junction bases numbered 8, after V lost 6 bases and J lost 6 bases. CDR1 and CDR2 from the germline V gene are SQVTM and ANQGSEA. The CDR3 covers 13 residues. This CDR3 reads CSVRDSPGQPQHF. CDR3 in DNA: TGCAGCGTCCGGGACAGTCCAGGTCAGCCCCAGCATTTT.